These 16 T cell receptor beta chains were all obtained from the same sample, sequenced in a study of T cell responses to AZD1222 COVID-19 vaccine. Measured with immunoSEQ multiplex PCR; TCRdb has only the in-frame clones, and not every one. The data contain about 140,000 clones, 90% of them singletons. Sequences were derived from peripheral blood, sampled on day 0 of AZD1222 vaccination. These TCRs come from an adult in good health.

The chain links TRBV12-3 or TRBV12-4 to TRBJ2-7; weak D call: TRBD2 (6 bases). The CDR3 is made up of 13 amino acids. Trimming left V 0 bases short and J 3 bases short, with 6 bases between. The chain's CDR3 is CASSLAGGYEQYF. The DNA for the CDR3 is TGTGCCAGCAGTTTAGCGGGGGGCTACGAGCAGTACTTC.

The CDR3 reads CASRGDRPETQYF. Written as DNA, the CDR3 is TGCGCCAGCAGAGGGGACCGACCAGAGACCCAGTACTTC. J is TRBJ2-5 and V is TRBV5-1; TRBD1 or TRBD2 may be the D gene (5 bases each). Deletions cut 5 bases from V and 4 bases from J, with 12 bases between. The CDR3 has 13 amino acids. The germline gives CDR1 SGHRS, CDR2 YFSETQ.

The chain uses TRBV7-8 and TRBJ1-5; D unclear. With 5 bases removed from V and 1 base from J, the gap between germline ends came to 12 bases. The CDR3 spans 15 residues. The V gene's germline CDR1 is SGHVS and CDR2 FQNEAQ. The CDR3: CASSLTEQSNQPQHF. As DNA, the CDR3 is TGTGCCAGCAGCCTAACCGAGCAAAGCAATCAGCCCCAGCATTTT. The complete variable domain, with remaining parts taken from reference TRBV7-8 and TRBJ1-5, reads GAGVSQSPRYKVAKRGQDVALRCDPISGHVSLFWYQQALGQGPEFLTYFQNEAQLDKSGLPSDRFFAERPEGSVSTLKIQRTQQEDSAVYLCASSLTEQSNQPQHFGDGTRLSIL.

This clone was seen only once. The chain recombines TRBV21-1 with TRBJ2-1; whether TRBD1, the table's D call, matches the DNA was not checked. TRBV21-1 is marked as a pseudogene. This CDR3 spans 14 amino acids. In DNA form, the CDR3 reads TGTGCCAGCAGCGTACAGGGGTTGCACAATGAGCAGTTCTTC. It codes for CASSVQGLHNEQFF.

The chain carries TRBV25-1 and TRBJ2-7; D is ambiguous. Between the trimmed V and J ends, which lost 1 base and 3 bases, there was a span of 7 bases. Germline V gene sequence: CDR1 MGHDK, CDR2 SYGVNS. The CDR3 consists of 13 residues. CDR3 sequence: CASSEWAVYEQYF. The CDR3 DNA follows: TGTGCCAGCAGTGAATGGGCAGTCTACGAGCAGTACTTC.

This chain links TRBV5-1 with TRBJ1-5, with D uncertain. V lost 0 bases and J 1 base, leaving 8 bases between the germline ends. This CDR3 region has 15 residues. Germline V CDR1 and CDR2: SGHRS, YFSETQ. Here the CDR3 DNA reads TGCGCCAGCAGCTTGGCCGGATCAAGCAATCAGCCCCAGCATTTT. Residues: CASSLAGSSNQPQHF. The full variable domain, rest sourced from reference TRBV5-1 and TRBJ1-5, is KAGVTQTPRYLIKTRGQQVTLSCSPISGHRSVSWYQQTPGQGLQFLFEYFSETQRNKGNFPGRFSGRQFSNSRSEMNVSTLELGDSALYLCASSLAGSSNQPQHFGDGTRLSIL.

The CDR3 region has the DNA TGTGCCAGCAGCTTAGCGCGTGGCCTCCAAGAGACCCAGTACTTC. Amino acid sequence: CASSLARGLQETQYF. The chain has TRBV7-8 and TRBJ2-5; unclear D gene. Germline V gene data show CDR1 as SGHVS and CDR2 as FQNEAQ. The CDR3 sequence is 15 residues long. Trimming pared 0 bases from V and 1 base from J, leaving 9 bases between.

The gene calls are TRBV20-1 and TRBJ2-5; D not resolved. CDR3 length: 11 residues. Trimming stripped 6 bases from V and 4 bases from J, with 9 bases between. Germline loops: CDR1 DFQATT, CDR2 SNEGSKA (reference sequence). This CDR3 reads CSAEARETQYF. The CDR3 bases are TGCAGTGCGGAAGCCAGAGAGACCCAGTACTTC.

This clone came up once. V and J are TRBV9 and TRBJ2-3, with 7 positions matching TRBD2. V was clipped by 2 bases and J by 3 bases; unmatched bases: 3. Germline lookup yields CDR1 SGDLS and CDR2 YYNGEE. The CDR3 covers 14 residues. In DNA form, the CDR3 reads TGTGCCAGCAGCGTCTGGGGGGGAACAGATACGCAGTATTTT. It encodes CASSVWGGTDTQYF. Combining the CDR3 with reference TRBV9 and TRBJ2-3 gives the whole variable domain DSGVTQTPKHLITATGQRVTLRCSPRSGDLSVYWYQQSLDQGLQFLIQYYNGEERAKGNILERFSAQQFPDLHSELNLSSLELGDSALYFCASSVWGGTDTQYFGPGTRLTVL.

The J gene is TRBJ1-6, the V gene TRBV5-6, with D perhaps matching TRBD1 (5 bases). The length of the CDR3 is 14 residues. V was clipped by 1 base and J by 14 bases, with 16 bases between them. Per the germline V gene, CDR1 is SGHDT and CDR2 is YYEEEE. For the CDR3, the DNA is TGTGCCAGCAGCTTGTACACAGGTCTCGTCACCCTCCACTTT. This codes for CASSLYTGLVTLHF.

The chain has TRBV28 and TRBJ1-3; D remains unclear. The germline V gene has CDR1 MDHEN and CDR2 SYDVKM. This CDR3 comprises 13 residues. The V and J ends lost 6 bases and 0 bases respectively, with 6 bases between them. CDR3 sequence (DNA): TGTGCCAGCAGGCAGAGCTCTGGAAACACCATATATTTT. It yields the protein CASRQSSGNTIYF.

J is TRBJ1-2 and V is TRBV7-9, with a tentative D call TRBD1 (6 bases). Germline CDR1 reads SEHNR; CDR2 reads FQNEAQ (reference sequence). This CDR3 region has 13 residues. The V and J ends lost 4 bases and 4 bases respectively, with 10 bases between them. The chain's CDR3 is CASSSRTAYGYTF. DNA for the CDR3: TGTGCCAGCAGCTCACGGACAGCCTATGGCTACACCTTC.

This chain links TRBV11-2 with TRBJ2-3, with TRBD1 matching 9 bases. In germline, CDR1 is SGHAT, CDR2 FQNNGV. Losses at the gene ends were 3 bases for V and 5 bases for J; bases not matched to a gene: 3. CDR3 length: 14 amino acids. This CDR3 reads CASSLGQGGDTQYF. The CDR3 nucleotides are TGTGCCAGCAGCTTGGGACAGGGCGGAGATACGCAGTATTTT.

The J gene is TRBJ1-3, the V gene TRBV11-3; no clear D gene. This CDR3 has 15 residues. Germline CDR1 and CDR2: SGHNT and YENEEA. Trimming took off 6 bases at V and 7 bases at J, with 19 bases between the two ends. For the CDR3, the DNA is TGTGCCAGCAGGCTAAGGGTCAGTGCTCGGAACACCATATATTTT. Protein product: CASRLRVSARNTIYF.

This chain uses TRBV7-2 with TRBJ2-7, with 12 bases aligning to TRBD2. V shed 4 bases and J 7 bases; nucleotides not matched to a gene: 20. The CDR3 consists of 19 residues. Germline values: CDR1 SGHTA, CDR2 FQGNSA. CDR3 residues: CASSWPASGRGPPSGEQYF. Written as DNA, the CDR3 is TGTGCCAGCAGCTGGCCAGCTAGCGGGAGGGGACCCCCCAGTGGGGAGCAGTACTTC. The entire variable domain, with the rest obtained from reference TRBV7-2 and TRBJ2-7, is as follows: GAGVSQSPSNKVTEKGKDVELRCDPISGHTALYWYRQSLGQGLEFLIYFQGNSAPDKSGLPSDRFSAERTGGSVSTLTIQRTQQEDSAVYLCASSWPASGRGPPSGEQYFGPGTRLTVT.

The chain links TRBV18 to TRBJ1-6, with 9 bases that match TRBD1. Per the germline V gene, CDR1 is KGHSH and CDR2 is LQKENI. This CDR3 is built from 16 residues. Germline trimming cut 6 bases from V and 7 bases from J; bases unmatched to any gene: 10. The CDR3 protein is CASSVAGTGLNSPLHF. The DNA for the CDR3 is TGTGCCAGCTCGGTAGCCGGGACAGGGTTAAATTCACCCCTCCACTTT.